The T cell receptor (beta chain) under discussion was sequenced for a study of cytomegalovirus exposure and HLA in healthy donors. Researchers ran the PCR with 60 Vbeta and 13 Jbeta primers. Data came from immunoSEQ multiplex PCR; TCRdb stores just in-frame clones and leaves some out. The repertoire holds around 200,000 clones, with over 80% as singletons. This clone has more than one count but fewer than ten. Its cognate antigen is unknown. CDR1 and CDR2 (germline): SQVTM, ANQGSEA. The CDR3 totals 13 residues. V lost 0 bases, J lost 5 bases, and 8 bases lay in between. Study-wide findings and caveats: TCR beta chain V- and J-gene trimming was linked, in a later analysis, to a missense variant in DCLRE1C. Exclusion applied to some V segments, including TRBV6-2 and TRBV6-3, as they were indistinguishable.

The TCR was taken from a man aged 45-65 years in good health and CMV-seronegative. V is TRBV29-1 and J is TRBJ1-5; D is uncertain. The sample was PBMCs. For the CDR3, the DNA is TGCAGCGTTGAAGATGAAGGAGATCAGCCCCAGCATTTT. It encodes CSVEDEGDQPQHF.